This TCR beta chain was found in a study of graft-versus-host responses after intestinal transplantation. Across the study: Multivisceral, liver-intestinal, or isolated intestinal transplants were received by the recipients. Each recipient received anti-thymocyte globulin induction, then tacrolimus and steroids for two to three years. Study-wide findings and caveats: Patients who carried graft-donor T cell macrochimerism also had high graft-versus-host to host-versus-graft clonal ratios in their allografts. Early post-transplant falls in HvG clones accompanied the peak levels of circulating GvH clones.

V lost 5 bases and J lost 4; bases outside the gene matches: 7. CDR3 length: 14 amino acids. The germline gives CDR1 MNHEY, CDR2 SVGAGI. Libraries were prepared by immunoSEQ multiplex PCR; TCRdb keeps only in-frame clonotypes and omits some of them. This sample has about 98,000 clones, with roughly 88% found just once. As regards this clone: The antigen is undetermined.

This rearrangement joins TRBV6-5 to TRBJ1-2; 7 bases line up with TRBD1. The sequenced sample was PBMCs, obtained 255 days after intestinal transplant. The clonotype comes from a human patient who received an intestinal transplant, so some T cells may come from the graft donor. The CDR3 sequence is CASSLTGLGYGYTF. The CDR3 DNA reads TGTGCCAGCAGTCTGACAGGGCTGGGCTATGGCTACACCTTC.